This TCR beta chain originates from a study of blood T cell repertoires in COVID-19. V dropped 1 base and J dropped 8; count of bases not matched to a gene: 10. Germline values: CDR1 SGDLS, CDR2 YYNGEE. The CDR3 runs to 16 residues. Assay: immunoSEQ multiplex PCR; the TCRdb copy retains only in-frame clones and omits some. The table shows roughly 200,000 clones, with approximately 78% occurring only once. The chain joins TRBV9 to TRBJ2-1, with TRBD2 identical over 9 bases. Material: peripheral blood. This receptor was obtained from an elderly woman with active or convalescent COVID-19. DNA of the CDR3: TGTGCCAGCAGCGTATATGAGCGGGGGGCCTCGGATGAGCAGTTCTTC. Translating gives CASSVYERGASDEQFF.